This T cell receptor beta chain was profiled in a study of blood T cells in healthy people across ages. A sample-barcoded 5' primer and a J-beta primer mix were used in a second PCR of roughly 7 to 11 cycles. Via MiXCR, TCRdb re-called the 5' RACE reads, giving one row per CDR3 protein. This repertoire shows some 560,000 distinct CDR3 sequences, roughly a quarter found once; its top ten account for roughly 3.5%. The germline CDR1 and CDR2 sequences are MGHRA and YSYEKL. The ends were cut back, 3 bases at V and 0 bases at J, with 9 bases in the middle. The CDR3 consists of 14 residues. A further study also used this sample, focusing on T cells of mothers and their children.

Sample: blood. This TCR derives from a boy aged 2 to 10 in good health. The chain links TRBV4-1 to TRBJ2-7; D perhaps matches TRBD1 (5 bases). The CDR3 protein is CASSHTTDSYEQYF. CDR3 coding DNA: TGCGCCAGCAGCCATACGACAGACTCCTACGAGCAGTACTTC.